Listed below are T cell receptor beta chains from one sample, sequenced in a study of OX40 agonist ivuxolimab in advanced cancers. TCRdb keeps only in-frame clones here, not all; method: immunoSEQ multiplex PCR. Altogether around 64,000 clones are present, around 86% being singletons, with the ten largest covering 0.37%. The sample in question was CD4+ or CD8+ T cells sorted from blood, obtained in a trial of the OX40 agonist ivuxolimab. These receptor sequences come from an adult with an advanced solid tumor such as melanoma, head and neck, liver or kidney cancer. The CDR3 runs from the conserved cysteine through the conserved F or W. Each record gives: CDR3 protein, CDR3 DNA, V gene, clone size, J gene, D gene. The D gene is left open where the match is weak. The listing skips clone size in some rows; elsewhere it reads once, few, many or a size class.

CASTSLGQGISPLHF TGTGCCAGCACCTCTCTGGGCCAAGGGATTTCACCCCTCCACTTT TRBV27 . TRBJ1-6 .
CAISESRGNTEAFF TGTGCCATCAGTGAGTCACGGGGGAACACTGAAGCTTTCTTT TRBV10-3 . TRBJ1-1 .
CATGTANTGELFF TGTGCCACAGGGACGGCGAACACCGGGGAGCTGTTTTTT TRBV15 . TRBJ2-2 .
CASSWGGRRNSPLHF TGTGCCAGCAGCTGGGGGGGTAGGAGAAATTCACCCCTCCACTTT TRBV7-9 . TRBJ1-6 .
CASTLTGDQPQHF TGTGCCAGCACCTTGACAGGGGATCAGCCCCAGCATTTT TRBV6-1 . TRBJ1-5 TRBD1
CASSHNLDREHGYTF TGCGCCAGCAGCCATAATCTGGACAGGGAACATGGCTACACCTTC TRBV4-1 . TRBJ1-2 TRBD1
CAWSERETPGLAGYLVEETQYF TGTGCCTGGAGTGAAAGAGAAACTCCCGGACTAGCGGGATATTTGGTGGAAGAGACCCAGTACTTC TRBV30 . TRBJ2-5 TRBD2
CASRSGLWSPQHF TGTGCCAGCAGGTCGGGGTTGTGGTCGCCCCAGCATTTT TRBV28 . TRBJ1-5 .
CASSPGRGLKSEQYF TGTGCCAGCAGCCCGGGGAGGGGCCTCAAGTCCGAGCAGTACTTC TRBV5-4 . TRBJ2-7 TRBD2
CASSLAGQGSPLHF TGCGCCAGCAGCTTGGCGGGTCAAGGTTCACCCCTCCACTTT TRBV5-1 . TRBJ1-6 .
CSAGNRENGYTF TGCAGCGCGGGGAACAGGGAAAATGGCTACACCTTC TRBV29-1 . TRBJ1-2 .
CASSLGPGRNYGYTF TGTGCCAGCAGCTTAGGCCCTGGGAGGAACTATGGCTACACCTTC TRBV13 . TRBJ1-2 .
CASSGQGLSFTEAFF TGTGCCAGCAGCGGACAGGGTTTGTCGTTCACTGAAGCTTTCTTT TRBV2 . TRBJ1-1 TRBD1
CAISEDFLMEQYF TGTGCCATCAGTGAGGATTTCCTAATGGAGCAGTACTTC TRBV10-3 . TRBJ2-7 .
CASSLATGLAREQYF TGCGCCAGCAGCTTGGCCACAGGACTAGCCCGCGAGCAGTACTTC TRBV5-1 once TRBJ2-7 TRBD2
CASKQAGGYGYTF TGTGCCAGCAAGCAAGCGGGTGGCTATGGCTACACCTTC TRBV21-1 . TRBJ1-2 .
CASSTRQGVSQHF TGTGCCAGTAGTACGAGACAGGGGGTGTCCCAGCATTTT TRBV19 . TRBJ1-5 TRBD1
CASSGTGGEQYF TGTGCCAGCAGTGGAACAGGGGGAGAGCAGTACTTC TRBV2 . TRBJ2-7 TRBD1
CASSSGTSSYNEQFF TGTGCCAGCAGCTCCGGGACTAGCTCCTACAATGAGCAGTTCTTC TRBV7-3 . TRBJ2-1 TRBD2
CASSSGTSTDTQYF TGTGCCAGCAGTTCCGGGACTAGCACAGATACGCAGTATTTT TRBV27 . TRBJ2-3 .
CASSLPRGRSSTDTQYF TGTGCCAGCAGCCTCCCCCGGGGGCGATCTAGCACAGATACGCAGTATTTT TRBV11-2 once TRBJ2-3 .
CSVRTSGRDYEQYF TGCAGCGTTCGGACTAGCGGGAGGGACTACGAGCAGTACTTC TRBV29-1 . TRBJ2-7 TRBD2
CASSQEPRLAKTDTQYF TGTGCCAGCAGCCAAGAACCTAGACTAGCTAAAACAGATACGCAGTATTTT TRBV4-2 . TRBJ2-3 TRBD2
CATRTDGNTGELFF TGCGCCACCCGGACAGATGGGAACACCGGGGAGCTGTTTTTT TRBV5-1 few TRBJ2-2 .
CASSLMATNEKLFF TGTGCCAGCAGTTTAATGGCAACTAATGAAAAACTGTTTTTT TRBV27 . TRBJ1-4 .
CASSQQPDRAIYF TGTGCCAGCAGCCAACAACCTGACAGGGCCATATATTTT TRBV4-2 few TRBJ1-3 TRBD1
CASSFRREGPYEQYF TGTGCCAGCAGCTTTCGGCGGGAGGGACCCTACGAGCAGTACTTC TRBV5-6 few TRBJ2-7 TRBD2